This T cell receptor (beta chain) was recorded in a study of identical twins. The study, taken as a whole, reports: In drawing conclusions, the study used cross-sectional statistical analysis and did not follow the same donors. Within monozygotic twins, out-of-frame TCR alpha sharing was underestimated by the models. Analyses based on zero insertions could be partly confounded by invariant MAIT and iNKT cells.

Trimming cost V 10 bases and J 1 base, with 14 bases left between them. This CDR3 is 13 amino acids long. Germline CDR1 SEHNR, CDR2 FQNEAQ (reference sequence). TCRdb reprocessed the 5' RACE reads with MiXCR, giving one entry per CDR3 protein. This sample yields 300,000 to 350,000 distinct CDR3 sequences, of which 9% to 15% are seen a single time; approximately 7.6% belongs to the top ten. As for this clonotype: The antigen remains unidentified.

In addition, the sample was reused for a study of yellow fever vaccine responses in identical twins.

The source material was CD8+ T cells sorted from blood. The clonotype was recovered from a woman between 18 and 30 years old in good health. This chain uses TRBV7-9 with TRBJ2-7; tentatively, D is TRBD2 (6 bases). CDR3 DNA: TGTGCCACATCGTTAGCGGCTTCCTACGAGCAGTACTTC. This translates into CATSLAASYEQYF. Filled out from reference TRBV7-9 and TRBJ2-7, the complete variable domain reads DTGVSQNPRHKITKRGQNVTFRCDPISEHNRLYWYRQTLGQGPEFLTYFQNEAQLEKSRLLSDRFSAERPKGSFSTLEIQRTEQGDSAMYLCATSLAASYEQYFGPGTRLTVT.